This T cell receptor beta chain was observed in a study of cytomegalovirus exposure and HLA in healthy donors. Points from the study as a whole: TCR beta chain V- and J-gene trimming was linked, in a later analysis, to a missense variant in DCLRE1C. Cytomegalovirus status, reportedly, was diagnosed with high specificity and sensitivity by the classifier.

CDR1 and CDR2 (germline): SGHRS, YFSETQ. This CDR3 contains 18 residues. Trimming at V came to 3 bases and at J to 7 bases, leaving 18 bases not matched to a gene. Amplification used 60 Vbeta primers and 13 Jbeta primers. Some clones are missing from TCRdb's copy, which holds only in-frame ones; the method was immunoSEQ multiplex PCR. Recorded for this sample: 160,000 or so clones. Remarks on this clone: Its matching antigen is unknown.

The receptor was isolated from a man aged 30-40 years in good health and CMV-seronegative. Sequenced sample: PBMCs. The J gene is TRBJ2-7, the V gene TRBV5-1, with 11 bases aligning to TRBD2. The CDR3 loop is CASSWGGLAGGTAGEQYF. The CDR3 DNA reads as TGCGCCAGCAGCTGGGGAGGGCTAGCGGGAGGCACAGCCGGGGAGCAGTACTTC.